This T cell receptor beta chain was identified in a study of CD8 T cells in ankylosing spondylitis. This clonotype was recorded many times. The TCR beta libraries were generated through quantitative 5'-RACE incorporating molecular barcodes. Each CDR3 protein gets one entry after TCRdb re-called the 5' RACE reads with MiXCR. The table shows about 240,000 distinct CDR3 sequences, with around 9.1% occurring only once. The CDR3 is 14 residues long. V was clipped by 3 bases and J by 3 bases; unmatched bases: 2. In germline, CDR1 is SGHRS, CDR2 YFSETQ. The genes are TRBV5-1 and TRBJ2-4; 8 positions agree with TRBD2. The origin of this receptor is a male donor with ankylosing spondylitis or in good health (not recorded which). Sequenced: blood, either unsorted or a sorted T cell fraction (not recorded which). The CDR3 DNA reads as TGCGCCAGCAGCTCAACTAGCGGCAAAAACATTCAGTACTTC. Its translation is CASSSTSGKNIQYF.